Listed below are T cell receptor beta chains from one sample, sequenced in a study of blood T cell repertoires in COVID-19. Only in-frame clones appear in the TCRdb table, and some are missing; sequencing was by immunoSEQ multiplex PCR. The sample lists tens of thousands of clones; roughly four fifths were seen once. Source material: peripheral blood. These receptor sequences come from a woman aged 60-75 years with acute or convalescent COVID-19. CDR3s include the opening cysteine and the closing phenylalanine or tryptophan. A D gene is named only where the DNA matches it firmly.

v_call	d_call	j_call	cdr3_aa
TRBV3-1/TRBV3-2	-	TRBJ1-2	CASGIGGVYGYTF
TRBV25-1	-	TRBJ1-3	CASSESTGVVGNTIYF
TRBV3-1/TRBV3-2	TRBD1	TRBJ1-2	CASSQDKRAGGVVSEGYTF
TRBV5-1	TRBD2	TRBJ2-3	CASSLELTSTGDTQYF
TRBV5-5	-	TRBJ1-4	CASSLSPSERSATNEKLFF
TRBV5-6	TRBD1	TRBJ2-4	CASSTWTGLKNIQYF
TRBV28	-	TRBJ1-1	CASSQGQLNTEAFF
TRBV18	TRBD2	TRBJ2-3	CASSRLTSGGATDTQYF
TRBV30	TRBD1	TRBJ2-2	CAWSGQRGQGIGELFF
TRBV3-1/TRBV3-2	-	TRBJ1-1	CASSQDRSRGGTEAFF
TRBV19	-	TRBJ1-1	CASSIWGANTEAFF
TRBV18	-	TRBJ1-3	CASSPPSGNGNTIYF
TRBV5-1	-	TRBJ1-4	CASRSQGPNEKLFF
TRBV3-1/TRBV3-2	-	TRBJ2-5	CASSHNGELLKGETQYF
TRBV18	-	TRBJ2-7	CASSPVPGHQYEQYF
TRBV7-6	TRBD2	TRBJ2-5	CASSLTERGGRETQYF
TRBV24-1	-	TRBJ2-1	CATSDHGTMWFF
TRBV4-2	-	TRBJ1-2	CASSQDESGKYGYTF
TRBV19	TRBD1	TRBJ2-1	CASSPRGTGKNNEQFF
TRBV24-1	TRBD1	TRBJ1-2	CATSARGQAYGYTF
TRBV5-1	-	TRBJ1-1	CASSKEALNTEAFF
TRBV6-5	-	TRBJ2-5	CASSYPGLETQYF
TRBV30	-	TRBJ1-4	CAFSFTNPNEKLFF
TRBV6-5	-	TRBJ1-2	CASSTGSALGYGYTF
TRBV5-1	-	TRBJ2-7	CASSFTGYEQYF
TRBV19	TRBD1	TRBJ1-2	CASVTGGYGYGYTF
TRBV9	TRBD1	TRBJ2-7	CASSVGVTGQVSYEQYF
TRBV19	-	TRBJ1-3	CASSPRHGSSGNTIYF
TRBV7-3	-	TRBJ2-7	CASSSTYEQYF
TRBV2	TRBD1	TRBJ1-5	CASSPDRGHNQPQHF
TRBV29-1	TRBD1	TRBJ2-7	CSVFGQGALEQYF
TRBV5-1	TRBD1	TRBJ2-1	CASSLADRRYNEQFF
TRBV11-3	-	TRBJ2-3	CASSLGWADTQYF
TRBV12-3/TRBV12-4	-	TRBJ2-1	CASSLAGGNEQFF
TRBV30	-	TRBJ1-3	CAWSTLQGYSAVNTIYF
TRBV2	-	TRBJ2-5	CASSEFWGPVTKETQYF
TRBV9	-	TRBJ1-2	CASSVGETVNYGYTF
TRBV5-1	TRBD2	TRBJ2-1	CASRLQTSGHNEQFF
TRBV30	TRBD1	TRBJ1-1	CAWKRPDRANTEAFF
TRBV7-9	-	TRBJ1-5	CASSLAQGGGNQPQHF